These T cell receptor beta chains were read from a single sample in a study of human T cells and chemical hapten exposure. Via MiXCR, TCRdb re-called the RACE reads, giving one row per CDR3 protein. This table holds about 30,000 distinct CDR3 sequences, approximately 6% found once. Here the sequenced sample was whole blood, taken in connection with sensitization to the hapten diphenylcyclopropenone (DPC). These receptors came from a man aged 30 to 45 with alopecia areata. Some clones in this sample may be carry-over from other donors' samples. Both conserved end residues are part of each CDR3. D genes are given only for firm matches. Clone size, where shown, is once, few, many, or a class for clones that have expanded.

>TRBD2|TRBV29-1|many|13|TRBJ2-1
TGCAGCGCTATGGGACTAGCTCATAATGAGCAGTTCTTC
CSAMGLAHNEQFF
>TRBD1|TRBV24-1|-|15|TRBJ2-2
TGTGCCACCAGTGATCCGGGACAGCACACCGGGGAGCTGTTTTTT
CATSDPGQHTGELFF
>TRBD1|TRBV4-2|many|17|TRBJ2-2
TGTGCCAGCAGCCCCCGGACAGGGAAGGCGAACACCGGGGAGCTGTTTTTT
CASSPRTGKANTGELFF
>-|TRBV18|many|15|TRBJ1-3
TGTGCCAGCTCACCCGACCCGAGCTCTGGAAACACCATATATTTT
CASSPDPSSGNTIYF
>TRBD2|TRBV7-9|many|19|TRBJ2-3
TGTGCCAGCAGCTTAAGCGTTGGCGGGAGATGGTCGCGGACAGATACGCAGTATTTT
CASSLSVGGRWSRTDTQYF
>-|TRBV7-8|many|12|TRBJ1-2
TGTGCCAGCAGCTTAGACGTCGATGGCTACACCTTC
CASSLDVDGYTF
>-|TRBV10-3|many|16|TRBJ1-4
TGTGCCATCAGTGAGTCGCCCATTGCAACTAATGAAAAACTGTTTTTT
CAISESPIATNEKLFF
>-|TRBV5-5|many|18|TRBJ2-6
TGTGCCAGCAGCTTTCGTTCGGACAGCCACTCTGGGGCCAACGTCCTGACTTTC
CASSFRSDSHSGANVLTF
>-|TRBV9|many|9|TRBJ1-2
TGTGCCAGCGCGACGAGCTACACCTTC
CASATSYTF
>TRBD1|TRBV7-9|many|17|TRBJ1-5
TGTGCCAGCAGCTTCTCCGGGACAGGGGACGCAAATCAGCCCCAGCATTTT
CASSFSGTGDANQPQHF
>-|TRBV19|many|16|TRBJ2-2
TGTGCCAGTAGTATCTGGACCCTCGCGAACACCGGGGAGCTGTTTTTT
CASSIWTLANTGELFF
>-|TRBV6-6|many|16|TRBJ2-3
TGTGCCCGCATCCCTTCTGTCGGGGCTAGCACAGATACGCAGTATTTT
CARIPSVGASTDTQYF
>TRBD2|TRBV11-3|many|13|TRBJ2-1
TGTGCCAGCAGCTTAACGGGGGGGTATGAGCAGTTCTTC
CASSLTGGYEQFF
>TRBD1|TRBV25-1|many|15|TRBJ2-1
TGTGCCAGCAGTGAGACAGGGGGCCCCTACAATGAGCAGTTCTTC
CASSETGGPYNEQFF
>-|TRBV15|many|16|TRBJ2-3
TGTGCCACCAGCAGAGATCCCGGACATTCCACAGATACGCAGTATTTT
CATSRDPGHSTDTQYF
>TRBD1|TRBV7-9|many|16|TRBJ1-4
TGTGCCAGCAGCTTAGACCCGGGACAGGGAAGAGAAAAACTGTTTTTT
CASSLDPGQGREKLFF
>TRBD1|TRBV29-1|many|14|TRBJ1-3
TGCAGCGTCACGACAGGGATGTCTGGAAACACCATATATTTT
CSVTTGMSGNTIYF
>-|TRBV30|many|11|TRBJ2-7
TGTGCCTGGAGCAGGACCTACGAGCAGTACTTC
CAWSRTYEQYF
>TRBD1|TRBV2|many|18|TRBJ2-2
TGTGCCAGCACCGAGGAGATCCCGGGACAGGGTGGAACCGGGGAGCTGTTTTTT
CASTEEIPGQGGTGELFF
>TRBD1|TRBV3-1|many|15|TRBJ2-5
TGTGCCAGCAGCCTTCTGACAGGGGCCGTAGAGACCCAGTACTTC
CASSLLTGAVETQYF
>-|TRBV28|many|16|TRBJ2-3
TGTGCCAGCACCCCAGGGGAGGAGGTCGGCAGGGATACGCAGTATTTT
CASTPGEEVGRDTQYF
>-|TRBV27|-|13|TRBJ2-7
TGTGCCAGCAGTTTGGGGCCCTCCTACGAGCAGTACTTC
CASSLGPSYEQYF
>-|TRBV21-1|many|15|TRBJ2-5
TGTGCCAGCAGCCCACGGGACGTCGAACCTTGGGCGCAGTACTTC
CASSPRDVEPWAQYF
>TRBD1|TRBV28|few|13|TRBJ2-5
TGTGTCAGCCTACAGGGGGTGCAAGAGACCCAGTACTTC
CVSLQGVQETQYF
>TRBD1|TRBV7-9|medium-sized|15|TRBJ2-2
TGTGCCAGCAGCCCCAGACAGGGCGGCACCGGGGAGCTGTTTTTT
CASSPRQGGTGELFF
>-|TRBV18|-|13|TRBJ1-2
TGTGCCAGCTCAACTCAGAGTAACTATGGCTGCACCTTC
CASSTQSNYGCTF
>TRBD1|TRBV20-1|many|14|TRBJ1-4
TGCAGTGCTAGCTTTGGGACAGGGGGCGAAAAACTGTTTTTT
CSASFGTGGEKLFF
>TRBD1|TRBV5-4|many|15|TRBJ2-3
TGTGCCAGCAGCTTGGATCACAGGGGGGTAGATACGCAGTATTTT
CASSLDHRGVDTQYF
>TRBD1|TRBV12-3/TRBV12-4|many|17|TRBJ2-2
TGTGCCAGCAGTGGTGGGTCCGGGACAGCCCACACCGGGGAGCTGTTTTTT
CASSGGSGTAHTGELFF
>-|TRBV20-1|few|14|TRBJ1-1
TGCAGTACTAGAAACAGGACGGCGAACACTGAAGCTTTCTTT
CSTRNRTANTEAFF
>-|TRBV5-1|many|13|TRBJ1-2
TGCGCCAGCAGCTTGGAGGCAACAGTTGGCTACACCTTC
CASSLEATVGYTF
>-|TRBV12-3/TRBV12-4|many|15|TRBJ2-2
TGTGCCAGCAGTTTAGTGAGGGTGGGCACCGGGGAGCTGTTTTTT
CASSLVRVGTGELFF
>-|TRBV7-9|many|14|TRBJ2-1
TGTGCCAGCAGCGCCGGGCCCAGGGGCAATGAGCAGTTCTTC
CASSAGPRGNEQFF
>TRBD2|TRBV6-2/TRBV6-3|many|13|TRBJ2-3
TGTGCCAGCAGGGGCGGGGGGACAGATACGCAGTATTTT
CASRGGGTDTQYF
>TRBD1|TRBV6-4|many|16|TRBJ1-2
TGTGCCAGCAGTGACTCGAATGCCAGGGGGCGGGATGGCTACACCTTC
CASSDSNARGRDGYTF
>-|TRBV6-2/TRBV6-3|-|12|TRBJ2-7
TGTGCCAGCAGTTTAGGGGTTGGCGAGCAGTACTTC
CASSLGVGEQYF
>-|TRBV19|many|13|TRBJ2-1
TGTGCCAGTAGTATGCGTTCAGATAATGAGCAGTTCTTC
CASSMRSDNEQFF
>TRBD1|TRBV14|many|14|TRBJ1-2
TGTGCCAGCAGCCAAACAGGGGGCGACTATGGCTACACCTTC
CASSQTGGDYGYTF
>-|TRBV12-3/TRBV12-4|many|12|TRBJ2-1
TGTGCCAGCAGAGGTAGCGTCAATGAGCAGTTCTTC
CASRGSVNEQFF
>-|TRBV9|few|15|TRBJ1-1
TGTGCCAGCAGCATTTCGAGGGACGGGGACACTGAAGCTTTCTTT
CASSISRDGDTEAFF
>TRBD1|TRBV10-3|many|14|TRBJ2-7
TGTGCCATCAGAGCCGGACAGGGGAACGACGAGCAGTACTTC
CAIRAGQGNDEQYF
>-|TRBV24-1|many|16|TRBJ2-2
TGTGCCACCAGTGATCCACGACACGGGAACACCGGGGAGCTGTTTTTT
CATSDPRHGNTGELFF
>-|TRBV7-9|many|15|TRBJ1-4
TGTGCCAGCAGCTCATCGGGCGAAACTAATGAAAAACTGTTTTTT
CASSSSGETNEKLFF
>-|TRBV28|-|16|TRBJ2-3
TGTGCCAGCAGTCCCCCCCGGGTCAGGGAAGCAGATACGCAGTATTTT
CASSPPRVREADTQYF
>-|TRBV4-3|many|15|TRBJ2-3
TGCGCCAGCAGCCAAGATGAGGGCTACACAGATACGCAGTATTTT
CASSQDEGYTDTQYF
>-|TRBV6-2/TRBV6-3|many|13|TRBJ1-1
TGTGCCAGCAGTCGGAAAGGGGGTAATGAAGCTTTCTTT
CASSRKGGNEAFF
>-|TRBV5-6|many|16|TRBJ2-1
TGTGCCAGCAGCCAATCCACGGACAGAGTCTACAATGAGCAGTTCTTC
CASSQSTDRVYNEQFF
>-|TRBV7-9|many|14|TRBJ2-5
TGTGCCAGCAGCTTAGGGGCAGGGTCCGAGACCCAGTACTTC
CASSLGAGSETQYF
>-|TRBV6-5|few|15|TRBJ2-7
TGTGCCAGCAGTCTGTCGGGGGGCAGGGGGGCCGAGCAGTACTTC
CASSLSGGRGAEQYF
>-|TRBV5-1|many|14|TRBJ1-2
TGCGCCAGCAGCACCGGACAGACTAACTATGGCTACACCTTC
CASSTGQTNYGYTF
>-|TRBV27|many|14|TRBJ2-5
TGTGCCAGCAGTTCGGGGACACCGATGGGGGTCCAGTACTTC
CASSSGTPMGVQYF
>TRBD1|TRBV6-2/TRBV6-3|many|17|TRBJ2-2
TGTGCCAGCAGTTGGGACAGGGAGGCCGCGAACACCGGGGAGCTGTTTTTT
CASSWDREAANTGELFF
>-|TRBV20-1|many|12|TRBJ2-1
TGCAGTGCTAGTCTCGTCGACAATGAGCAGTTCTTC
CSASLVDNEQFF
>-|TRBV5-1|-|14|TRBJ2-2
TGCGCCAGCAGCCCCAGGGGTTTGACCGGGGAGCTGTTTTTT
CASSPRGLTGELFF
>-|TRBV24-1|many|15|TRBJ2-2
TGTGCCACCAGTGAAGGCGTAGGAGGGCCCGGGGAGCTGTTTTTT
CATSEGVGGPGELFF
>-|TRBV7-2|many|15|TRBJ2-5
TGTGCCAGCAGCTTCCAGAGGGGGACGGGGGAGACCCAGTACTTC
CASSFQRGTGETQYF
>-|TRBV7-9|many|17|TRBJ2-3
TGTGCCAGCAGCCCCACAATCAGGGCCACTAGCACAGATACGCAGTATTTT
CASSPTIRATSTDTQYF